This TCR beta chain was recovered during a study of tumor and adjacent non-tumor tissue in lung cancer. Study at large: The cohort had 12 adenocarcinoma, a couple of squamous cell and 1 small cell patients. Patients were aged 31 to 76, 9 to 10 men and about five women, stage I to III.

This sample's RNA came from whole unsorted tissue. Donors were chemotherapy-naive, newly diagnosed lung cancer surgical patients in China, August–late 2014. A modified ARM-PCR protocol with three rounds of nested PCR amplified TCRbeta. TCRdb ran MiXCR on the multiplex PCR reads and lists one entry per CDR3 protein. Among 75,000 to 95,000 distinct CDR3 sequences listed, about 66% were seen once. This clonotype was seen many times. Trimming shortened V by 7 bases and J by 2 bases, and 17 bases separated the two germline ends. CDR1 is MNHEY and CDR2 is SVGAGI in the germline V gene. The CDR3 spans 15 residues.

Sequences were obtained from lung tumor tissue. The chain is built from TRBV6-5 and TRBJ1-2; perhaps TRBD1 as D (5 bases). This sequence originates from a man aged 55 to 69 with non-small cell lung cancer. CDR3 sequence: CASTGGTMMNYGYTF. The CDR3 nucleotides read TGTGCCAGCACGGGGGGGACGATGATGAACTATGGCTACACCTTC.